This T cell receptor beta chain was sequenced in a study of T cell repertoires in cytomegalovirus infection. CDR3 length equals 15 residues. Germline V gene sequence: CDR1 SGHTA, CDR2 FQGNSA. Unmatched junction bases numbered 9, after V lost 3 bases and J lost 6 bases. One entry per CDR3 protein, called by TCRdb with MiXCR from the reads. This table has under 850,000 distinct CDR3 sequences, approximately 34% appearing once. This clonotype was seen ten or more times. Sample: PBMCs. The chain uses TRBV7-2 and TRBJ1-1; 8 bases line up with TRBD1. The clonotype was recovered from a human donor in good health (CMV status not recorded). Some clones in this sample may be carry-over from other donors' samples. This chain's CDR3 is CASSFTGGMRAEAFF. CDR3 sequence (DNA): TGTGCCAGCAGCTTCACAGGGGGAATGAGGGCTGAAGCTTTCTTT.